This T cell receptor (beta chain) was obtained from a study of blood T cell repertoires in COVID-19. Study-wide context: PBMCs, B-cell-depleted T cells, or T cells were the source of the cDNA or gDNA that made up the material.

The protocol was immunoSEQ multiplex PCR, while the TCRdb copy is restricted to in-frame clones and leaves out a portion. The table lists around 180,000 clones, around 89% of them singletons. Sample: peripheral blood. The TCR was taken from a man in his fifties or sixties with acute or convalescent COVID-19.

The CDR3 bases are TGTGCCAGCAGCCCCGGAGGAGACTATAGCAATCAGCCCCAGCATTTT. Amino acid sequence: CASSPGGDYSNQPQHF. The J gene is TRBJ1-5, the V gene TRBV5-8; D is undetermined. CDR3 length equals 16 residues. Looked up from germline, CDR1 is SGHTS and CDR2 is YDEGEE. Trimming stripped 4 bases from V and 0 bases from J, with 14 bases between. The entire variable domain, with the rest obtained from reference TRBV5-8 and TRBJ1-5, is as follows: EAGVTQSPTHLIKTRGQQATLRCSPISGHTSVYWYQQALGLGLQFLLWYDEGEERNRGNFPPRFSGRQFPNYSSELNVNALELEDSALYLCASSPGGDYSNQPQHFGDGTRLSIL.